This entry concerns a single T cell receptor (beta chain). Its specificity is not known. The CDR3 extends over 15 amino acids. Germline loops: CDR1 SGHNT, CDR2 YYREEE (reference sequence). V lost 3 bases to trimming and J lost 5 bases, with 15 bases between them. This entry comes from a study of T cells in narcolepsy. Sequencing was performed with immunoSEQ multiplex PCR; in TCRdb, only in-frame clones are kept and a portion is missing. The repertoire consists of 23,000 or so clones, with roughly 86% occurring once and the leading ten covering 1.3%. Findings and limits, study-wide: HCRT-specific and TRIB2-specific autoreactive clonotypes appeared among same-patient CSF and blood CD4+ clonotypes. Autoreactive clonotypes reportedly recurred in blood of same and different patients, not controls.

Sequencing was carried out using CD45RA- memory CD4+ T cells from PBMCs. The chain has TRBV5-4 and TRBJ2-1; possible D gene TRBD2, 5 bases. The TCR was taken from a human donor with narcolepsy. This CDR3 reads CASSSRSGRDNEQFF. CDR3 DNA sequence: TGTGCCAGCAGCTCCCGCAGCGGACGCGACAATGAGCAGTTCTTC.